This T cell receptor beta chain came from a study of cytomegalovirus exposure and HLA in healthy donors. V was shortened by 2 bases and J by 1 base, with 6 bases between the two germline ends. The germline CDR1 and CDR2 sequences are SGHKS and YYEKEE (reference sequence). The CDR3 runs 13 residues. This PCR relied on a set of 60 Vbeta primers and 13 Jbeta primers. Sequencing used immunoSEQ multiplex PCR; TCRdb keeps in-frame clones, though not all of them. Among approximately 150,000 clones listed, roughly 74% were seen once. The sample taken for sequencing was PBMCs. This chain uses TRBV5-5 with TRBJ1-1; D is unclear. The sequence came from a woman younger than 30 in good health and CMV-seropositive. The CDR3 loop is CASSLSRNTEAFF. The CDR3 DNA is TGTGCCAGCAGCTTAAGTAGGAACACTGAAGCTTTCTTT.